The source of this TCR beta chain is a study of T-cell memory formation after mild COVID-19. Points from the study as a whole: Shrinking CD4+ clones resided mostly in CM and EM, and CD8+ ones in EMRA.

TCRdb passed the 5' RACE reads through MiXCR, listing each CDR3 protein once. The sample holds approximately 490,000 distinct CDR3 sequences, about a fifth seen once. With 2 bases removed from V and 10 bases from J, the gap between germline ends came to 15 bases. This CDR3 comprises 14 residues. The germline CDR1 and CDR2 sequences are MNHNY and SVGAGI (reference sequence). On this clonotype: The antigen is unknown.

This TCR came from an adult woman who had mild COVID-19 (a few samples of this study predate the infection). Cell type and time point are not known. The chain recombines TRBV6-6 with TRBJ2-1; possibly TRBD2 for D (5 bases). Specimen: PBMCs or a T cell subset sorted from them (not recorded which). The CDR3 sequence: CASSYNPPGEEQFF. The DNA of the CDR3 is TGTGCCAGCAGTTACAACCCTCCCGGGGAAGAGCAGTTCTTC.